Presented here are 29 T cell receptor beta chains from one specimen sequenced in a study of a mutant IDH1 vaccine in newly diagnosed glioma. The sample's time point: baseline, week 1 (first vaccination visit). The treatment denotes: pre-vaccination baseline after standard-of-care therapy. Using immunoSEQ multiplex PCR, the repertoire was profiled, and TCRdb retains in-frame clones only, with some absent. Of 99,000 or so clones listed, around 90% are singletons. Specimen: PBMCs, collected from a glioma patient treated with radiotherapy, temozolomide or both. Source of these receptors: a woman aged 50 to 65 with glioma.

The V call is TRBV28, the J call TRBJ1-3; D is unclear. The CDR3 length is 13 residues. V dropped 4 bases and J dropped 9 bases, with 13 bases sitting between them. Looked up from germline, CDR1 is MDHEN and CDR2 is SYDVKM. This chain's CDR3 is CASSSPLGGTIYF. The CDR3 coding sequence is TGTGCCAGCAGTTCCCCTTTGGGAGGCACCATATATTTT.

A few counts support this clone. The genes are TRBV14 and TRBJ2-1, with D unclear. V gave up 5 bases and J gave up 5 bases, with 10 bases separating them. Germline values: CDR1 SGHDN, CDR2 FVKESK. CDR3 length: 13 residues. CDR3 region: CASSEGPDNEQFF. The CDR3 region has the DNA TGTGCCAGCAGCGAAGGACCGGACAATGAGCAGTTCTTC.

The chain couples TRBV21-1 to TRBJ1-2; no DNA check was done on the table's D call, TRBD1. TRBV21-1 is tagged as a pseudogene. This CDR3 is built from 18 residues. CDR3 sequence: CASSTTGGAIKGYSGYTF. The CDR3, as DNA: TGTGCCAGCAGCACGACAGGGGGCGCGATCAAAGGCTATTCTGGCTACACCTTC.

The V and J genes are TRBV7-9 and TRBJ2-1; 8 bases are shared with TRBD2. J was trimmed by 1 base and V by 5 bases; bases with no gene match: 13. From germline, CDR1 is SEHNR and CDR2 FQNEAQ (reference sequence). The CDR3 has 18 residues. The CDR3 sequence: CASSPYIVLAGSYNEQFF. CDR3 in DNA: TGTGCCAGCAGCCCCTATATTGTGCTAGCGGGTTCCTACAATGAGCAGTTCTTC.

The genes are TRBV9 and TRBJ2-1; D is unresolved. V dropped 0 bases and J dropped 10 bases, with 8 bases sitting between them. Germline assignment: CDR1 SGDLS and CDR2 YYNGEE. CDR3 length equals 12 residues. The CDR3 loop is CASSVAAGEQFF. As DNA, the CDR3 is TGTGCCAGCAGCGTAGCGGCCGGGGAGCAGTTCTTC. The complete variable domain, with remaining parts taken from reference TRBV9 and TRBJ2-1, reads DSGVTQTPKHLITATGQRVTLRCSPRSGDLSVYWYQQSLDQGLQFLIQYYNGEERAKGNILERFSAQQFPDLHSELNLSSLELGDSALYFCASSVAAGEQFFGPGTRLTVL.

The chain has TRBV5-1 and TRBJ1-4; D uncertain. The CDR3 has 15 residues. CDR1 SGHRS and CDR2 YFSETQ come from the germline V gene. Trimming stripped 6 bases from V and 5 bases from J, with 17 bases between. The CDR3 sequence is CASTSGVLGNEKLFF. In nucleotides, the CDR3 is TGCGCCAGCACTTCTGGGGTTTTGGGGAATGAAAAACTGTTTTTT.

This clone was detected a few times. The chain joins TRBV2 to TRBJ2-2; D perhaps matches TRBD1 (7 bases). The CDR3 is 15 amino acids. Trimming removed 6 bases from V and 3 bases from J, with 14 bases in between. CDR1 is SNHLY, CDR2 FYNNEI, per germline. The CDR3 loop reads CASREGQLYTGELFF. For the CDR3, the DNA is TGTGCCAGCAGGGAGGGACAGTTGTACACCGGGGAGCTGTTTTTT.

The V gene is TRBV19, the J gene TRBJ2-3; D unclear. The length of the CDR3 is 11 residues. V lost 9 bases and J lost 2, with 6 bases in between. The germline gives CDR1 LNHDA, CDR2 SQIVND (reference sequence). The CDR3 is CASRNTDTQYF. The CDR3 coding sequence is TGTGCCAGCCGAAACACAGATACGCAGTATTTT.

This clone was seen just once. This sequence joins TRBV27 and TRBJ1-5; D is ambiguous. Germline V gives CDR1 MNHEY, CDR2 SMNVEV (reference sequence). The V end lost 2 bases, the J end lost 0 bases, and 8 bases lay between the germline ends. CDR3 size: 15 residues. CDR3 in amino acids: CASSLTAYSNQPQHF. DNA of the CDR3: TGTGCCAGCAGTTTAACCGCATATAGCAATCAGCCCCAGCATTTT.

The V and J genes are TRBV15 and TRBJ2-1; D is possibly TRBD1 (5 bases). Germline CDR1 LNHNV, CDR2 YYDKDF (reference sequence). Trimming left V 5 bases short and J 7 bases short, with 9 bases between. The CDR3 is 12 amino acids. This chain's CDR3 is CATSPGMNEQFF. DNA of the CDR3: TGTGCCACCAGCCCAGGGATGAATGAGCAGTTCTTC.

The V gene is TRBV11-2, the J gene TRBJ2-1; the match to TRBD1 covers 9 bases. The CDR3 has 15 residues. Germline V gene lookup returns CDR1 SGHAT and CDR2 FQNNGV. Trimming took 5 bases from V and 8 from J; bases not matched to a gene: 10. The CDR3 region has the DNA TGTGCCAGCAGCCCTTTGGGACAGGGACGCGATGAGCAGTTCTTC. This encodes CASSPLGQGRDEQFF.

The chain uses TRBV29-1 and TRBJ2-1, with D maybe TRBD2 (6 bases). V lost 8 bases to trimming and J lost 4 bases, with 12 bases between them. CDR1 SQVTM and CDR2 ANQGSEA come from the germline V gene. This CDR3 is 12 amino acids long. The CDR3 DNA is TGCAGCTTTTGGGGGGAGTACAATGAGCAGTTCTTC. This translates into CSFWGEYNEQFF.

The V and J genes are TRBV2 and TRBJ2-7, with 8 positions matching TRBD1. After removal of 7 bases from V and 3 bases from J, the junction contained 14 bases not matched to a gene. The germline V gene has CDR1 SNHLY and CDR2 FYNNEI. The CDR3 spans 16 residues. In nucleotides, the CDR3 is TGTGCCAGCACTCATGAGGTTGGACAGGGACTCTACGAGCAGTACTTC. It is translated as CASTHEVGQGLYEQYF.

The CDR3 loop reads CASSPPTGNRGTEAFF. CDR3 sequence (DNA): TGTGCCAGCAGTCCTCCCACTGGGAATAGAGGCACTGAAGCTTTCTTT. This sequence joins TRBV6-6 and TRBJ1-1; D ambiguous. V was pared by 5 bases and J by 4 bases, with 20 bases between. CDR1 is MNHNY and CDR2 is SVGAGI in the germline V gene (reference sequence). This CDR3 has 16 residues.

The V gene is TRBV6-1, the J gene TRBJ2-5, with D perhaps matching TRBD2 (5 bases). With the DNA end fitting TRBJ2-7 better, the J assignment may be wrong. This CDR3 spans 14 amino acids. Germline V gene data show CDR1 as MNHNS and CDR2 as SASEGT. The CDR3 DNA reads as TGTGCCAGCAGTGATAGCGTGCTTTTTTACGAGCAGTACTTC. Its protein product is CASSDSVLFYEQYF.

The rearrangement uses TRBV27 and TRBJ1-3; D gene unclear. Trimming stripped 4 bases from V and 0 bases from J, with 7 bases between. Germline lookup yields CDR1 MNHEY and CDR2 SMNVEV (reference sequence). The CDR3 is 14 amino acids. CDR3 residues: CASSSAVSGNTIYF. As DNA, the CDR3 is TGTGCCAGCAGTTCCGCAGTCTCTGGAAACACCATATATTTT.

The chain uses TRBV18 and TRBJ1-2; 9 bases map to TRBD1. The CDR3 extends over 14 amino acids. Trimming cost V 3 bases and J 7 bases; bases outside gene matches: 6. Germline CDR1 KGHSH, CDR2 LQKENI. The CDR3 DNA sequence: TGTGCCAGCTCACCTGGGACAGGGTCGCGTGGCTACACCTTC. Protein sequence: CASSPGTGSRGYTF.

The V and J genes are TRBV27 and TRBJ2-7; tentatively, D is TRBD1 (5 bases). From germline, CDR1 is MNHEY and CDR2 SMNVEV (reference sequence). The CDR3 extends over 16 amino acids. Trimming removed 7 bases from V and 0 bases from J, with 19 bases in between. CDR3 DNA sequence: TGTGCCAGCACTTTTTCGACCGGACACAGCTCCTACGAGCAGTACTTC. This sequence encodes CASTFSTGHSSYEQYF.

The chain links TRBV7-9 to TRBJ2-5; 8 bases align to TRBD1. Germline lookup yields CDR1 SEHNR and CDR2 FQNEAQ (reference sequence). The CDR3 spans 14 residues. The V gene end was trimmed by 4 bases and the J gene end by 7 bases; junction bases not matched to a gene: 8. CDR3 protein: CASSSSRGRGTQYF. In DNA, the CDR3 is TGTGCCAGCAGCTCCTCCAGGGGGCGGGGGACCCAGTACTTC.

This clone was observed a single time. V usage is TRBV6-6 and J usage is TRBJ1-5, with TRBD1 identical over 11 bases. CDR1 MNHNY and CDR2 SVGAGI come from the germline V gene (reference sequence). Unmatched junction bases numbered 3, after V lost 5 bases and J lost 6 bases. The CDR3 totals 14 residues. As DNA, the CDR3 is TGTGCCAGCAGTAGGACAGGGGGCTCTCAGCCCCAGCATTTT. Translating gives CASSRTGGSQPQHF.

The chain links TRBV6-4 to TRBJ2-2, with 7 bases matching TRBD1. Unmatched junction bases numbered 3, after V lost 6 bases and J lost 2 bases. In germline, CDR1 is MRHNA, CDR2 SNTAGT. The CDR3 runs 14 residues. The CDR3 protein is CASRRDSNTGELFF. CDR3 coding DNA: TGTGCCAGCAGGAGGGACAGTAACACCGGGGAGCTGTTTTTT.

The rearrangement uses TRBV19 and TRBJ2-7; TRBD1 agrees at 11 bases. Germline CDR1 LNHDA, CDR2 SQIVND (reference sequence). Unmatched junction bases numbered 21, after V lost 5 bases and J lost 3 bases. The CDR3 consists of 20 residues. CDR3 DNA sequence: TGTGCCAGTAGTCCTCGATCCGGGACAGGGGGGCGGAGAACTAACTACGAGCAGTACTTC. It translates to CASSPRSGTGGRRTNYEQYF.

The CDR3: CASSAGLSTDTQYF. In DNA, the CDR3 is TGTGCCAGCAGCGCCGGATTAAGCACAGATACGCAGTATTTT. The chain carries TRBV7-9 and TRBJ2-3; D uncertain. Germline V lookup: CDR1 SEHNR, CDR2 FQNEAQ (reference sequence). The CDR3 has 14 residues. The V and J ends lost 5 bases and 0 bases respectively, with 9 bases between them.

The sample holds one count of this clone. The V and J genes are TRBV6-5 and TRBJ2-1; D is perhaps TRBD2 (5 bases). Germline CDR1 is MNHEY and CDR2 is SVGAGI. Trimming took 0 bases from V and 4 from J, leaving 7 bases between them. The CDR3 is made up of 14 amino acids. The CDR3 DNA sequence: TGTGCCAGCAGTTACTCAGAGCGGTACAATGAGCAGTTCTTC. Translated: CASSYSERYNEQFF.

The V gene is TRBV4-1, the J gene TRBJ2-7, with D possibly TRBD1 on 6 matching bases. Trimming left V 1 base short and J 0 bases short, with 16 bases between. CDR1 MGHRA and CDR2 YSYEKL come from the germline V gene. The CDR3 length is 17 residues. The CDR3 DNA follows: TGCGCCAGCAGCCAAGCGCACGTCACAGGGATCTCCTACGAGCAGTACTTC. Protein: CASSQAHVTGISYEQYF.

J is TRBJ2-3 and V is TRBV6-4; TRBD2 is a possible D gene (5 bases). CDR3 length: 15 amino acids. Germline loops: CDR1 MRHNA, CDR2 SNTAGT. The V gene lost 5 bases and the J gene lost 4 bases, with 16 bases spanning the gap. The CDR3 is CASSLGGLSADTQYF. As DNA, the CDR3 is TGTGCCAGCAGTTTAGGCGGGCTATCCGCAGATACGCAGTATTTT.

The CDR3 sequence is CAWRGTYEQYF. CDR3 DNA: TGTGCCTGGAGGGGGACCTACGAGCAGTACTTC. The rearrangement uses TRBV30 and TRBJ2-7; D gene uncertain. The germline CDR1 and CDR2 sequences are GTSNPN and SVGIG (reference sequence). The CDR3 is made up of 11 amino acids. Between the trimmed V and J ends, which lost 3 bases and 2 bases, there was a span of 5 bases.

The chain uses TRBV5-1 and TRBJ2-1; TRBD2 might be the D (6 bases). V was cut by 0 bases and J by 6 bases, with 10 bases left in between. The CDR3 length is 14 residues. From germline, CDR1 is SGHRS and CDR2 YFSETQ. The CDR3 is CASSLGLVGNEQFF. The CDR3 DNA reads TGCGCCAGCAGCTTGGGACTAGTCGGCAATGAGCAGTTCTTC.

The chain recombines TRBV7-2 with TRBJ2-5; no firm D call. The DNA end is more similar to TRBJ2-7, so the J call may be wrong. There are 12 residues in the CDR3. The V gene's germline CDR1 is SGHTA and CDR2 FQGNSA. CDR3 protein: CASSFSNYEQYF. The CDR3 region has the DNA TGTGCCAGCAGCTTCTCAAACTACGAGCAGTACTTC.